The 14 T cell receptor beta chains below were found in one sample sequenced in a study of T-cell reconstitution after alpha-beta-depleted transplantation in children (dated by TCRdb to the mid-2010s). Libraries were built with PCR. The sequencing machine was an Illumina HiSeq 2500. TCR library preparation used molecular barcoding, with unique molecular identifiers applied to normalize quantification of the TCRbeta repertoire. Using fastp trimming at Q25 and MiXCR clonotype assembly, TCRdb reanalyzed the public sequencing data and kept in-frame beta chains. All rows with the same CDR3 protein become a single entry with the most common DNA and genes. The sample data list just over 950,000 distinct CDR3 sequences, and about 29% of these were observed just once. 28% of the sample rests with the top ten. Explained via the paper, the treatment or condition label denotes: allogeneic hematopoietic cell transplantation with graft depleted of TCRalphabeta T cells and CD19 B cells.

The sample here was PBMCs, mostly from graft donor cells, taken 360 days after TCRalphabeta/CD19-depleted stem cell transplant. All receptors come from a boy less than two years old who had a stem cell transplant for SCID, so the T cells may come from the graft donor.

The chain recombines TRBV3-1 with TRBJ1-2, with 7 bases identical to TRBD1. This CDR3 spans 15 amino acids. CDR1 is LGHDT and CDR2 is YNNKEL in the germline V gene (reference sequence). The V and J ends lost 6 bases and 1 base, in that order; junction bases with no gene match: 8. CDR3 DNA: TGTGCCAGCAGGTCGGCAGGGGGGAATAACTATGGCTACACCTTC. It specifies CASRSAGGNNYGYTF.

This clonotype has a handful of counts. J is TRBJ1-1 and V is TRBV5-1; D call uncertain. The V end was cut by 4 bases, the J end by 5 bases, with 18 bases between. CDR1 and CDR2 from the germline V gene are SGHRS and YFSETQ. The CDR3 is 15 residues long. CDR3 bases: TGCGCCAGCAGCCCCGGACCAACTCGTGGTACTGAAGCTTTCTTT. This codes for CASSPGPTRGTEAFF.

This clonotype was found once. The V call is TRBV3-1, the J call TRBJ2-3; no firm D call. V was clipped by 4 bases and J by 4 bases, with 15 bases between them. There are 15 residues in the CDR3. Germline assignment: CDR1 LGHDT and CDR2 YNNKEL (reference sequence). The CDR3 region is CASSLLTETADTQYF. The DNA for the CDR3 is TGTGCCAGCAGCCTTCTGACTGAAACTGCAGATACGCAGTATTTT.

The chain has TRBV18 and TRBJ2-3; D is unclear. The CDR3 sequence is 16 residues long. CDR1 is KGHSH and CDR2 is LQKENI in the germline V gene. With 2 bases removed from V and 1 base from J, the gap between germline ends came to 13 bases. CDR3 protein: CASSPKGVLGTDTQYF. Written as DNA, the CDR3 is TGTGCCAGCTCACCAAAGGGCGTCCTCGGCACAGATACGCAGTATTTT.

The gene calls are TRBV10-3 and TRBJ1-5; no clear D gene. Per germline, CDR1 ENHRY and CDR2 SYGVKD. The length of the CDR3 is 13 residues. Trimming removed 0 bases at V and 5 bases at J, with 5 bases between. In DNA form, the CDR3 reads TGTGCCATCAGTGAGTCGTCGTATCAGCCCCAGCATTTT. Translating it yields CAISESSYQPQHF.

This chain joins TRBV5-1 and TRBJ2-2; 10 bases agree with TRBD2. Per the germline V gene, CDR1 is SGHRS and CDR2 is YFSETQ. The V and J ends lost 2 bases and 2 bases, in that order; junction bases with no gene match: 3. The CDR3 loop spans 16 amino acids. The DNA of the CDR3 is TGCGCCAGCAGCTTACTAGCGGGGCCCAACACCGGGGAGCTGTTTTTT. Encoded protein: CASSLLAGPNTGELFF.

The chain carries TRBV12-3 or TRBV12-4 and TRBJ1-3; 10 nucleotides agree with TRBD1. The junction had 3 bases not matched to a gene; V was cut back by 4 bases and J by 3 bases. The CDR3 length is 15 residues. The CDR3: CASSWGTGDGNTIYF. CDR3 coding DNA: TGTGCCAGCAGTTGGGGGACAGGGGATGGAAACACCATATATTTT.

This rearrangement joins TRBV5-1 to TRBJ2-1; no definite D call. The CDR3 length is 15 residues. Germline-derived CDR1 and CDR2 are SGHRS and YFSETQ. V lost 4 bases to trimming and J lost 9 bases, with 20 bases between them. This chain's CDR3 is CASSNPTQGYSEQFF. The CDR3 DNA sequence: TGCGCCAGCAGCAATCCCACACAAGGGTATAGTGAGCAGTTCTTC.

The chain recombines TRBV19 with TRBJ2-3; D call uncertain. Germline loops: CDR1 LNHDA, CDR2 SQIVND (reference sequence). This CDR3 has 14 amino acids. Deletions cut 4 bases from V and 4 bases from J, with 12 bases between. CDR3 residues: CASSTGPESDTQYF. DNA for the CDR3: TGTGCCAGTAGTACGGGCCCCGAGTCAGATACGCAGTATTTT.

The chain joins TRBV20-1 to TRBJ2-7, with no clear D. Germline values: CDR1 DFQATT, CDR2 SNEGSKA (reference sequence). This CDR3 spans 15 amino acids. Deletions cut 1 base from V and 2 bases from J, with 15 bases between. The CDR3 protein is CSARALAPSPYEQYF. CDR3 DNA: TGCAGTGCTAGAGCCCTCGCCCCGTCCCCCTACGAGCAGTACTTC.

The V call is TRBV7-9, the J call TRBJ2-7, with D hard to call. Germline V gene data show CDR1 as SEHNR and CDR2 as FQNEAQ (reference sequence). This CDR3 is built from 11 residues. The V end was cut by 3 bases, the J end by 9 bases, with 9 bases between. CDR3 loop: CASSFVGAQYF. The DNA for the CDR3 is TGTGCCAGCAGCTTTGTTGGCGCGCAGTACTTC.

The chain recombines TRBV28 with TRBJ1-5; 7 bases agree with TRBD1. Germline V lookup: CDR1 MDHEN, CDR2 SYDVKM. V was pared by 5 bases and J by 1 base, with 5 bases of the junction left unmatched. The CDR3 contains 15 residues. The CDR3 region is CASSKSQGSNQPQHF. The CDR3 DNA reads as TGTGCCAGCAGTAAATCACAGGGGAGCAATCAGCCCCAGCATTTT.

The rearrangement uses TRBV10-3 and TRBJ2-1; 8 bases line up with TRBD1. The CDR3 totals 14 residues. The germline V gene encodes CDR1 ENHRY and CDR2 SYGVKD. Trimming at V came to 3 bases and at J to 6 bases, leaving 4 bases not matched to a gene. CDR3 in DNA: TGTGCCATCAGTGACGACAGGGGAGGCAATGAGCAGTTCTTC. Translated: CAISDDRGGNEQFF.

CDR3 sequence: CASSVGQGNTDTQYF. The DNA of the CDR3 is TGTGCCAGCAGCGTAGGCCAGGGGAACACAGATACGCAGTATTTT. V gene TRBV9 combines with J gene TRBJ2-3; tentatively, D is TRBD1 (6 bases). In germline, CDR1 is SGDLS, CDR2 YYNGEE. This CDR3 comprises 15 residues. Trimming took 0 bases from V and 2 from J, leaving 10 bases between them.